This T cell receptor (beta chain) was recovered during a study of T cell repertoires in cytomegalovirus infection. Across the whole study: Both recently identified HLA-C-restricted and well-studied HLA-B-restricted CMV epitopes were used in the study. Public TCR beta signatures were indicative of both CMV infection and a matching HLA type.

With regard to this clonotype: Its antigen remains unknown.

There are 13 residues in the CDR3. From germline, CDR1 is MNHEY and CDR2 SVGAGI. Trimming cost V 0 bases and J 6 bases, with 8 bases left between them. TCRdb reprocessed the reads with MiXCR, giving one entry per CDR3 protein. The sample records approximately 990,000 distinct CDR3 sequences, approximately 31% being singletons. The receptor comes from a human donor in good health (CMV status not recorded). Some clones in this sample may be carry-over from other donors' samples. Sequenced here: cultured CD8+ T cells from PBMCs, sampled from culture after CMV antigen stimulation. The rearrangement joins TRBV6-5 to TRBJ1-2; D is ambiguous. The CDR3 nucleotides read TGTGCCAGCAGTTACTCGAACGTACATGGCTACACCTTC. Protein: CASSYSNVHGYTF.